The rows below give T cell receptor beta chains drawn from one sample of a study of blood T cell repertoires in COVID-19. The repertoire was sequenced with immunoSEQ multiplex PCR; TCRdb's copy has only in-frame clones and lacks some. Of about 260,000 clones in the sample, about 90% are singletons; the top ten hold over 2%. The sequencing input was peripheral blood. The receptors were sampled from a woman in her forties or fifties who had recovered from COVID-19. CDR3s include the opening cysteine and the closing phenylalanine or tryptophan. The D gene is left open where the match is weak. For some rows the clone size is stated as once, few or many, or as a class when expanded; others skip it.

clone_size: few
j_call: TRBJ1-1
d_call: -
v_call: TRBV5-6
cdr3_aa: CASSPGFGGLTEAFF
cdr3_nt: TGTGCCAGCAGTCCCGGGTTTGGGGGCCTTACTGAAGCTTTCTTT

clone_size: once
j_call: TRBJ1-5
d_call: -
v_call: TRBV4-3
cdr3_aa: CASSQDPQGSQPQHF
cdr3_nt: TGCGCCAGCAGCCAAGATCCGCAGGGTAGTCAGCCCCAGCATTTT

clone_size: -
j_call: TRBJ2-7
d_call: TRBD1
v_call: TRBV4-1
cdr3_aa: CASSQDPGTGSSYEQYF
cdr3_nt: TGCGCCAGCAGCCAAGATCCCGGGACAGGGAGCTCCTACGAGCAGTACTTC

clone_size: -
j_call: TRBJ1-2
d_call: TRBD1
v_call: TRBV5-6
cdr3_aa: CASSYRQGRGSYGYTF
cdr3_nt: TGTGCCAGCAGCTACCGACAGGGGCGCGGGAGCTATGGCTACACCTTC

clone_size: -
j_call: TRBJ2-6
d_call: TRBD1
v_call: TRBV6-4
cdr3_aa: CASTPHAGQGASGANVLTF
cdr3_nt: TGTGCCAGCACACCACACGCGGGACAGGGAGCATCTGGGGCCAACGTCCTGACTTTC

clone_size: -
j_call: TRBJ1-1
d_call: -
v_call: TRBV7-9
cdr3_aa: CASSPWVGGVNTEAFF
cdr3_nt: TGTGCCAGCAGCCCCTGGGTAGGCGGGGTGAACACTGAAGCTTTCTTT

clone_size: -
j_call: TRBJ2-7
d_call: -
v_call: TRBV28
cdr3_aa: CASSRFYEQYF
cdr3_nt: TGTGCCAGCAGCCGGTTCTACGAGCAGTACTTC

clone_size: -
j_call: TRBJ2-3
d_call: TRBD2
v_call: TRBV11-2
cdr3_aa: CASSFASGGEDTQYF
cdr3_nt: TGTGCCAGCAGCTTCGCTAGCGGGGGGGAGGATACGCAGTATTTT

clone_size: once
j_call: TRBJ1-2
d_call: -
v_call: TRBV9
cdr3_aa: CASSGSLFRTGLRSYTF
cdr3_nt: TGTGCCAGCAGCGGCTCCTTATTCCGTACAGGTCTAAGAAGCTACACCTTC

clone_size: -
j_call: TRBJ2-5
d_call: -
v_call: TRBV12-5
cdr3_aa: CASGFGQSETQYF
cdr3_nt: TGTGCTAGTGGTTTCGGACAGTCGGAGACCCAGTACTTC

clone_size: -
j_call: TRBJ2-7
d_call: TRBD1
v_call: TRBV25-1
cdr3_aa: CASSVTGTHEQYF
cdr3_nt: TGTGCCAGCAGCGTGACAGGGACCCACGAGCAGTACTTC

clone_size: once
j_call: TRBJ2-1
d_call: TRBD2
v_call: TRBV7-2
cdr3_aa: CASSIGLAGESSYNEQFF
cdr3_nt: TGTGCCAGCAGCATCGGACTAGCGGGGGAGAGCTCCTACAATGAGCAGTTCTTC

clone_size: -
j_call: TRBJ2-1
d_call: TRBD2
v_call: TRBV11-2
cdr3_aa: CASSQTSGRAYEQFF
cdr3_nt: TGTGCCAGCAGCCAAACTAGCGGGAGGGCTTACGAGCAGTTCTTC

clone_size: -
j_call: TRBJ1-1
d_call: TRBD1
v_call: TRBV4-3
cdr3_aa: CASSRTGNTEAFF
cdr3_nt: TGCGCCAGCAGCCGGACAGGGAATACTGAAGCTTTCTTT

clone_size: -
j_call: TRBJ1-1
d_call: TRBD1
v_call: TRBV7-9
cdr3_aa: CASSMEGANEAFF
cdr3_nt: TGTGCCAGCAGCATGGAGGGGGCGAATGAAGCTTTCTTT

clone_size: -
j_call: TRBJ1-2
d_call: -
v_call: TRBV6-2/TRBV6-3
cdr3_aa: CASSSPRTAYGYTF
cdr3_nt: TGTGCCAGCAGTTCACCTCGGACAGCCTATGGCTACACCTTC

clone_size: once
j_call: TRBJ2-1
d_call: TRBD2
v_call: TRBV4-3
cdr3_aa: CASSQDRSGSVRREQFF
cdr3_nt: TGCGCCAGCAGCCAAGATAGGAGCGGGAGCGTCCGGCGTGAGCAGTTCTTC

clone_size: -
j_call: TRBJ2-2
d_call: -
v_call: TRBV4-3
cdr3_aa: CASSQGAGRGTGELFF
cdr3_nt: TGCGCCAGCAGCCAAGGGGCGGGGCGGGGCACCGGGGAGCTGTTTTTT

clone_size: -
j_call: TRBJ1-5
d_call: TRBD1
v_call: TRBV19
cdr3_aa: CASSVRYRGQGQPQHF
cdr3_nt: TGTGCCAGTAGTGTGCGTTACAGGGGGCAGGGTCAGCCCCAGCATTTT

clone_size: -
j_call: TRBJ1-1
d_call: -
v_call: TRBV27
cdr3_aa: CASRRFTFSPQGNMNTEAFF
cdr3_nt: TGTGCCAGCAGGAGGTTTACCTTTTCGCCTCAGGGAAATATGAACACTGAAGCTTTCTTT

clone_size: -
j_call: TRBJ1-2
d_call: -
v_call: TRBV11-2
cdr3_aa: CASSLVSGEGYGYTF
cdr3_nt: TGTGCCAGCAGCTTAGTATCCGGGGAGGGATATGGCTACACCTTC

clone_size: -
j_call: TRBJ2-7
d_call: -
v_call: TRBV7-9
cdr3_aa: CASGDDLPPYEQYF
cdr3_nt: TGTGCCAGCGGAGACGATTTACCTCCCTACGAGCAGTACTTC

clone_size: -
j_call: TRBJ1-5
d_call: -
v_call: TRBV30
cdr3_aa: CAWSVAGDQPQHF
cdr3_nt: TGTGCCTGGAGTGTAGCGGGGGATCAGCCCCAGCATTTT

clone_size: -
j_call: TRBJ1-2
d_call: -
v_call: TRBV13
cdr3_aa: CASSDSTYRVRKGGYTF
cdr3_nt: TGTGCCAGCAGCGACTCCACCTACAGGGTGCGGAAGGGTGGCTACACCTTC

clone_size: -
j_call: TRBJ2-5
d_call: TRBD2
v_call: TRBV7-2
cdr3_aa: CASSQAAGAYQETQYF
cdr3_nt: TGTGCCAGCAGCCAAGCAGCGGGGGCGTACCAAGAGACCCAGTACTTC

clone_size: once
j_call: TRBJ1-4
d_call: -
v_call: TRBV5-4
cdr3_aa: CASSLNGVEKLFF
cdr3_nt: TGTGCCAGCAGCTTGAACGGGGTCGAAAAACTGTTTTTT

clone_size: -
j_call: TRBJ1-5
d_call: -
v_call: TRBV28
cdr3_aa: CASSLFRGEGQPQHF
cdr3_nt: TGTGCCAGCAGTTTATTTCGGGGGGAAGGTCAGCCCCAGCATTTT

clone_size: -
j_call: TRBJ1-1
d_call: -
v_call: TRBV12-3/TRBV12-4
cdr3_aa: CASSEVRTEAFF
cdr3_nt: TGTGCCAGCAGTGAAGTTAGAACTGAAGCTTTCTTT

clone_size: few
j_call: TRBJ1-5
d_call: -
v_call: TRBV30
cdr3_aa: CAWRRGGADSNQPQHF
cdr3_nt: TGTGCCTGGAGAAGAGGGGGGGCTGATAGCAATCAGCCCCAGCATTTT

clone_size: -
j_call: TRBJ1-1
d_call: TRBD1
v_call: TRBV19
cdr3_aa: CASSRGDRMNTEAFF
cdr3_nt: TGTGCCAGTAGTAGAGGGGACAGGATGAACACTGAAGCTTTCTTT

clone_size: -
j_call: TRBJ1-3
d_call: -
v_call: TRBV6-5
cdr3_aa: CASRRQSSGNTIYF
cdr3_nt: TGTGCCAGCAGACGACAGTCCTCGGGAAACACCATATATTTT

clone_size: -
j_call: TRBJ1-5
d_call: -
v_call: TRBV19
cdr3_aa: CASSGGWAVGNQPQHF
cdr3_nt: TGTGCCAGTAGTGGAGGTTGGGCCGTGGGGAATCAGCCCCAGCATTTT

clone_size: once
j_call: TRBJ1-5
d_call: -
v_call: TRBV5-5
cdr3_aa: CASSLVGGDAQPQHF
cdr3_nt: TGTGCCAGCAGCTTGGTGGGAGGGGATGCTCAGCCCCAGCATTTT

clone_size: -
j_call: TRBJ2-1
d_call: TRBD2
v_call: TRBV10-2
cdr3_aa: CASTTGLAGGTGGGNEQFF
cdr3_nt: TGCGCCAGCACTACGGGACTAGCGGGGGGTACCGGGGGCGGAAATGAGCAGTTCTTC

clone_size: -
j_call: TRBJ2-1
d_call: -
v_call: TRBV11-3
cdr3_aa: CASSWKTRRQFF
cdr3_nt: TGTGCCAGCAGCTGGAAAACTAGGAGGCAGTTCTTC

clone_size: -
j_call: TRBJ1-1
d_call: -
v_call: TRBV30
cdr3_aa: CAWSVQGWTEAFF
cdr3_nt: TGTGCCTGGAGTGTACAGGGATGGACTGAAGCTTTCTTT

clone_size: -
j_call: TRBJ2-3
d_call: -
v_call: TRBV5-5
cdr3_aa: CASSLGEFGDTQYF
cdr3_nt: TGTGCCAGCAGCCTAGGGGAATTTGGAGATACGCAGTATTTT